The clone carrying this T cell receptor beta chain occurred once. The data are from a study of blood T cell repertoires in COVID-19. The table came from immunoSEQ multiplex PCR; TCRdb's copy has only in-frame clones and leaves some out. The sample consists of hundreds of thousands of clones, over 75% of them appearing once. Germline V gives CDR1 KGHSH, CDR2 LQKENI. V lost 2 bases and J lost 7; bases outside the gene matches: 4. The CDR3 loop spans 15 amino acids. The chain carries TRBV18 and TRBJ2-2; 10 bases align to TRBD1. The receptor was isolated from a human donor in a cohort sampled during active COVID-19. The sample was peripheral blood. The chain's CDR3 is CASSPGTGAVGELFF. The CDR3 coding sequence is TGTGCCAGCTCACCAGGGACAGGGGCCGTCGGGGAGCTGTTTTTT. Looking up the rest from reference TRBV18 and TRBJ2-2 gives the full variable domain: NAGVMQNPRHLVRRRGQEARLRCSPMKGHSHVYWYRQLPEEGLKFMVYLQKENIIDESGMPKERFSAEFPKEGPSILRIQQVVRGDSAAYFCASSPGTGAVGELFFGEGSRLTVL.